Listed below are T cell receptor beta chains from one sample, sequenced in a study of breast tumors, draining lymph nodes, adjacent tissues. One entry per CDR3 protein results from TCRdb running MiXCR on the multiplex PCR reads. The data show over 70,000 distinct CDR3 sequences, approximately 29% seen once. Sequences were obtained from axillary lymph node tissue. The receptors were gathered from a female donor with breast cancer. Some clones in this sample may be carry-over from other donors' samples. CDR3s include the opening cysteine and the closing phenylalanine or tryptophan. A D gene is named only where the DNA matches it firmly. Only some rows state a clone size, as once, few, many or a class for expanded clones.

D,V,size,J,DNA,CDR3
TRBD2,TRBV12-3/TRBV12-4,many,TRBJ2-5,TGTGCCAGCAGTTTCAGTCTAGCGGCGCAAGAGACCCAGTACTTC,CASSFSLAAQETQYF
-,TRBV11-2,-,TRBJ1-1,TGTGCCAGCAGCTTCCCCCAGGCTGGAGCTTTCTTT,CASSFPQAGAFF
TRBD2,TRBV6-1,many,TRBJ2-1,TGTGCCAGCAGGACTAGCGGCCTATGGAATGAGCAGTTCTTC,CASRTSGLWNEQFF
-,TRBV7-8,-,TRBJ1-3,TGTGCCAGCAGCAGATTCAGGGGATCTGGAGACACCATACATTTT,CASSRFRGSGDTIHF
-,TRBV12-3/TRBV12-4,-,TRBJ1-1,TGTGCCAGCAGGATAACAGGGATCACTGAAGCTTTCTTT,CASRITGITEAFF
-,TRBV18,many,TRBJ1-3,TGTGCCAGCTCACGGACGGCGGAAACCTTCTCTGGAAACACCATATATTTT,CASSRTAETFSGNTIYF
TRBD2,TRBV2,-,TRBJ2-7,TGTGCCAGCGCCCCCGGGACTAGCGGGAGATCCTACGAGCAGTACTTC,CASAPGTSGRSYEQYF
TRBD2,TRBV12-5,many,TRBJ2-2,TGTGCTAGTGCTGGGACTAGCGGGAGTGCTAACACCGGGGAGCTGTTTTTT,CASAGTSGSANTGELFF
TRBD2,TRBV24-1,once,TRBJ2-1,TGTGCCACCAGTGGAGGCCTAGCGGGAGGGCCTGCTGAGCAGTTCTTC,CATSGGLAGGPAEQFF
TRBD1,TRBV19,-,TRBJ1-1,TGTGCCAGTAGTCCCCGGGACAGGGGGCGCGTCACTGAAGCTTTCTTT,CASSPRDRGRVTEAFF
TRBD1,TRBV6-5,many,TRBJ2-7,TGTGCCAGCAGGCGAAAACGGGACAGCTACGAGCAGTACTTC,CASRRKRDSYEQYF
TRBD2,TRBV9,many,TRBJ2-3,TGTGCCAGCAGCTTCGACACCACCGGGACTAGCGGGAGGGCCTACGGAGATACGCAGTATTTT,CASSFDTTGTSGRAYGDTQYF
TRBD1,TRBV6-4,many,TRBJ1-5,TGTGCCAGCAGTCGACCGGGACAGTCCAATCAGCCCCAGCATTTT,CASSRPGQSNQPQHF
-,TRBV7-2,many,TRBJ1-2,TGTGCCAGCAGCTTAGATCGGGATGATGGCTACACCTTC,CASSLDRDDGYTF
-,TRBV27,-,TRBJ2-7,TGTGCCAGCAGTTTAAATCGACGTGAAAGGGGAAGCTCCTGCGAGCAGTACTTC,CASSLNRRERGSSCEQYF
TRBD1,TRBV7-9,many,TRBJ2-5,TGTGCCAGCAGCTCGGACAGGGCTGGACAAGAGACCCAGTACTTC,CASSSDRAGQETQYF
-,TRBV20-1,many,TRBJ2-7,TGCAGTGCTATGTTCGACTACGAGCAGTACTTC,CSAMFDYEQYF
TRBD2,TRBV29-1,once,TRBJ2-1,TGCAGCGTTACCGGGACTAGAAATGAGCAGTTCTTC,CSVTGTRNEQFF
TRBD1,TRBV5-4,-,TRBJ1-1,TGTGCCAGCAGCTACAGACAGGGAGCTGAAGCTTTCTTT,CASSYRQGAEAFF
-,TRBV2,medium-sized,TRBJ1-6,TGTGCCAGCGCTCCAGGGAATTCACCCCTCCACTTT,CASAPGNSPLHF
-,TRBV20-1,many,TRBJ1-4,TGCAGTGCTAAGAACGCCAAGTTCGGAGTTCTTGGTGAAAAACTGTTTTTT,CSAKNAKFGVLGEKLFF
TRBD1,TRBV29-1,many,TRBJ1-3,TGCAGCGTCAGGACAGGGCGAAACACCATATATTTT,CSVRTGRNTIYF
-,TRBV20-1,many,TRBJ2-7,TGCAGTGCTAGCCGGGACACCTACGAGCAGTACTTC,CSASRDTYEQYF
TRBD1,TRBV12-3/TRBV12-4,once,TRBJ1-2,TGTGCCAGCAGGGATTCCCGGAAACAGGGGAGTATAGATGGCTACACCTTC,CASRDSRKQGSIDGYTF
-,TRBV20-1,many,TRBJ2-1,TGCAGTGCCCCCCTCATTGGGCTAGCCCACTACAATGAGCAGTTCTTC,CSAPLIGLAHYNEQFF
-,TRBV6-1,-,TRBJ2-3,TGTGCCAGCAGTCTACAAGGGGTCACAGATACGCAGTATTTT,CASSLQGVTDTQYF
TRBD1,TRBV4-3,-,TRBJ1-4,TGCGCCTGCAGCCAAGATGTGGGACAGCGGAATGAAAAGCTGTTTTTT,CACSQDVGQRNEKLFF
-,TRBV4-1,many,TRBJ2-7,TGCGCCAGCAGCCAAGAGACCTACGAGCAGTACTTC,CASSQETYEQYF
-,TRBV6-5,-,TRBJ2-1,TGTGCCAGCAGCCAGAAAGGGGGCGGGAGCTACAATGAGCAGCTCTTC,CASSQKGGGSYNEQLF
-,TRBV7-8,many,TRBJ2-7,TGTGCCAGCAGCTTAGCGAGTAGGGTTAACTACGAGCAGTACTTC,CASSLASRVNYEQYF
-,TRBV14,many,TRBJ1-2,TGTGCCAGCAGCCAAGATAATGCGAGGGCCCGGGATGGCTACACCTTC,CASSQDNARARDGYTF
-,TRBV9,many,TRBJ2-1,TGTGCCAGCAGCGTACCAGCCGGGGATGAGCAGTTCTTC,CASSVPAGDEQFF
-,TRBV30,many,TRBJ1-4,TGTGCCTGGAGTGTAGGAGGTGGGGGCGGTGAAAAACTGTTTTTT,CAWSVGGGGGEKLFF
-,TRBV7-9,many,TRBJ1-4,TGTGCCAGCAGCCCCGGCAGGGGTCGTGAAAAACTGTTTTTT,CASSPGRGREKLFF